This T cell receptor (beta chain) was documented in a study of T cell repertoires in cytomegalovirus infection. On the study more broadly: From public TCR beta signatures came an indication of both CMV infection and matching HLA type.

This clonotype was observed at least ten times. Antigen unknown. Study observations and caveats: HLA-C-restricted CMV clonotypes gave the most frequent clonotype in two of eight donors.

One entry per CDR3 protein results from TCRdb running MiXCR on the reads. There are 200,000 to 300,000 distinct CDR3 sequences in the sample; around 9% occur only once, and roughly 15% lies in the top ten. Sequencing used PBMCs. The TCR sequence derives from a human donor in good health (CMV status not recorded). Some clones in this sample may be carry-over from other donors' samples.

The CDR3 coding sequence is TGTGCCAGCAGCTCCAGGGGGGTAGCAACTAATGAAAAACTGTTTTTT. Its translation is CASSSRGVATNEKLFF. J is TRBJ1-4 and V is TRBV7-9, with 7 bases lining up with TRBD1. This CDR3 has 16 residues. Looked up from germline, CDR1 is SEHNR and CDR2 is FQNEAQ (reference sequence). After removal of 4 bases from V and 0 bases from J, the junction contained 5 bases not matched to a gene.